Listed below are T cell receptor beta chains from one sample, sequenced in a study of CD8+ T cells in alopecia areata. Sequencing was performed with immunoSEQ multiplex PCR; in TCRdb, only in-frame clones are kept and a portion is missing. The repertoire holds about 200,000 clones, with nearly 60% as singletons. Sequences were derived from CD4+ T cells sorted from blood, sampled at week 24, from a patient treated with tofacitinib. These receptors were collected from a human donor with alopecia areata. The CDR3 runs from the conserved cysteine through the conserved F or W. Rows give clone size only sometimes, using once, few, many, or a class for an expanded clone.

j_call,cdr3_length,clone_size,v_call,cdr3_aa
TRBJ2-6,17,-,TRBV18,CASSPPTGAGGANVLTF
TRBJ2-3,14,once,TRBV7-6,CASGLGLAADTHYF
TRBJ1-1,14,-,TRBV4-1,CASSPGQGSTEAFF
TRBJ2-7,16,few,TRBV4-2,CASSQATSGGSYEQYF
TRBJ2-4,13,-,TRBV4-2,CASSQLAKNIQYF
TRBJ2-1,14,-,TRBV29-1,CSGGWGTGINEQFF
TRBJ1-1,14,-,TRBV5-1,CASSVGTGGTEAFF
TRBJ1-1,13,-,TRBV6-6,CASSYIGTNEAFF
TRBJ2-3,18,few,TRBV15,CATSRGPTSGRGPDTQYF
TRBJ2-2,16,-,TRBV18,CASSPWTSGNTGELFF
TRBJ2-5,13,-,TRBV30,CAWIPGQGETQYF
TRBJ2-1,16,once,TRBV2,CASRQGAPSSYNEQFF
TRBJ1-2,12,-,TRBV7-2,CASSRTALGYTF
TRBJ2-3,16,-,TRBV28,CASRGDRSSGTDTQYF
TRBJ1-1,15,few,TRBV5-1,CASSFNSGMNTEAFF
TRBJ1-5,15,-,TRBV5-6,CASSMGQRINQPQHF
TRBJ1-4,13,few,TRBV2,CASSFEPRGKLFF
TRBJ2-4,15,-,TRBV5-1,CASSSLRGPADIQYF
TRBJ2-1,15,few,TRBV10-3,CAISTGTSGNGEQFF
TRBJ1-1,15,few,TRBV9,CASSAINGQGSEAFF
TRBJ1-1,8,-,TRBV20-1,CSARGRSF
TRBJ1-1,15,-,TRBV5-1,CASSLVQGAFTEAFF
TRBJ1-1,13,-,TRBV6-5,CASSYDGTTEAFF
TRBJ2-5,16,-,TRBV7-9,CASSRGAGGREETQYF
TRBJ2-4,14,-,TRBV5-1,CASTQGGAKNIQYF
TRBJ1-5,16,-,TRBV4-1,CASSQEGWGVNQPQHF
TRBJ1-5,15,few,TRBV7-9,CASSSGDYSNQPQHF
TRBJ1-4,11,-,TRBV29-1,CSVGGDEKLFF
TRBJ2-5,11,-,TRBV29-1,CSVVDQETQYF
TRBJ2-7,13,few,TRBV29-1,CSAGGLAAYEQYF
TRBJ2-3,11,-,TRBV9,CASTKRGEQYF
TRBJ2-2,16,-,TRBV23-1,CASSQCRDRGTGELFF
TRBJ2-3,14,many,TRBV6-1,CASSEARGTDTQYF
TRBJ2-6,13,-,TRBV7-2,CASRHSGANVLTF
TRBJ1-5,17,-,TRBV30,CAWSRQGASSFGEPQHF
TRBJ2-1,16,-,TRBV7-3,CASSLGVAALEDEQFF
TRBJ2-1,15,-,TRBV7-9,CASSLAQRAYNEQFF
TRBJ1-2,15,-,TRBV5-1,CASSSDGQAGYGYTF
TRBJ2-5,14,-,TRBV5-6,CASSPSLAQETQYF
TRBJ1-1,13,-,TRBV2,CASSLDKNTEAFF
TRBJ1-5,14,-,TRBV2,CASSDLEGNQPQHF
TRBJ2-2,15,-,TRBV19,CASSPTRLGTGELFF
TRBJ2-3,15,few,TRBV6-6,CASSYLTSGSDTQYF
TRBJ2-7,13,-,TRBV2,CASGDRIYYEQYF
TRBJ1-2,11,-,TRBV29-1,CSVGGSDGYTF
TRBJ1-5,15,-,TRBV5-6,CASGLGGRGHQPQHF
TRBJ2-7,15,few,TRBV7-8,CASSRLAGETYEQYF
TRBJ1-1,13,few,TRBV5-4,CASSLNRDTEAFF
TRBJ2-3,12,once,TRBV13,CASSEGKYTQYF
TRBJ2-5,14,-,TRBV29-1,CSVSGTGGQETQYF
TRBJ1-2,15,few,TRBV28,CASSPGVANQYGYTF
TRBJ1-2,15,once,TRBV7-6,CASSPSPPGDYGYTF
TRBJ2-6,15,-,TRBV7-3,CASSLNPAGANVLTF
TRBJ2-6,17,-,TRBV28,CASSGRDRASGANVLTF
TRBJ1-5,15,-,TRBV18,CASSPDRAVAQPQHF
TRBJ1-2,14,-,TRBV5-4,CASSPDRLDYGYTF
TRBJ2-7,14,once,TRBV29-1,CSVASGTGEYEQYF
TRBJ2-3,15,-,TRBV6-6,CASSYPRGSTDTQYF
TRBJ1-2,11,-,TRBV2,CASSESGGYTF
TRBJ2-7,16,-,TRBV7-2,CASSLSSGRVEYEQYF